One sample yielded the 17 T cell receptor beta chains listed below, sequenced in a study of radiotherapy plus CTLA-4 blockade in lung cancer. The table came from immunoSEQ multiplex PCR; TCRdb's copy has only in-frame clones and leaves some out. The sample lists approximately 30,000 clones; roughly three quarters were seen once. The sequenced sample was peripheral blood, obtained from a patient treated with radiotherapy plus ipilimumab. These receptors were collected from a human donor with non-small cell lung cancer whose response to radiotherapy plus ipilimumab could not be evaluated.

This clone was seen only a few times. The CDR3 DNA reads TGTGCTAGTGGTCTCCGGACTAGCGGGAGGATTTTTTCTAGCACAGATACGCAGTATTTT. Its translation: CASGLRTSGRIFSSTDTQYF. The chain couples TRBV12-5 to TRBJ2-3; 14 positions match TRBD2. The CDR3 length is 20 residues. Looked up from germline, CDR1 is LGHNT and CDR2 is FRNRAP. Trimming at V came to 5 bases and at J to 0 bases, leaving 13 bases not matched to a gene.

The rearrangement joins TRBV5-1 to TRBJ2-1, with TRBD2 as a possible D gene (5 bases). Between the trimmed V and J ends, which lost 0 bases and 5 bases, there was a span of 6 bases. The CDR3 spans 13 residues. Germline V lookup: CDR1 SGHRS, CDR2 YFSETQ. The CDR3 DNA sequence: TGCGCCAGCAGCTTGGCCGGGAACAATGAGCAGTTCTTC. Translating gives CASSLAGNNEQFF.

The V call is TRBV9, the J call TRBJ2-5; TRBD1 agrees at 7 bases. Germline V gene data show CDR1 as SGDLS and CDR2 as YYNGEE. J was trimmed by 5 bases and V by 3 bases; bases with no gene match: 7. The length of the CDR3 is 14 residues. The CDR3 nucleotides are TGTGCCAGCAGCGCGAAGACAGGGAGCGAGACCCAGTACTTC. This codes for CASSAKTGSETQYF.

The genes are TRBV18 and TRBJ2-5; D uncertain. The germline V gene has CDR1 KGHSH and CDR2 LQKENI. The CDR3 spans 15 residues. V was cut by 1 base and J by 0 bases, with 9 bases left in between. Here the CDR3 reads CASSPRQPYQETQYF. CDR3 bases: TGTGCCAGCTCACCACGACAACCGTACCAAGAGACCCAGTACTTC.

The chain joins TRBV9 to TRBJ1-1, with a tentative D call TRBD1 (6 bases). The CDR3 is 14 amino acids. The V and J ends lost 4 bases and 0 bases respectively, with 10 bases between them. Germline values: CDR1 SGDLS, CDR2 YYNGEE. In DNA, the CDR3 is TGTGCCAGCAGCAAACAGGGACTGAACACTGAAGCTTTCTTT. Its protein product is CASSKQGLNTEAFF.

The V call is TRBV7-9, the J call TRBJ2-1; no definite D call. The CDR3 contains 12 residues. Germline CDR1 reads SEHNR; CDR2 reads FQNEAQ (reference sequence). Trimming took 8 bases from V and 7 from J, leaving 12 bases between them. The CDR3 loop is CASLGIRNEQFF. The CDR3 DNA reads TGTGCCAGCTTAGGAATCAGGAATGAGCAGTTCTTC.

This clone has just a few counts. The J gene is TRBJ1-3, the V gene TRBV2; no reliable D call. There are 15 residues in the CDR3. V lost 10 bases, J lost 0 bases, and 16 bases lay in between. The germline CDR1 and CDR2 sequences are SNHLY and FYNNEI. The CDR3 region has the DNA TGTGCCACTAAGTTCTCCCCCGACTCTGGAAACACCATATATTTT. Its protein product is CATKFSPDSGNTIYF.

The chain joins TRBV30 to TRBJ2-4; maybe TRBD2 (6 bases). Germline CDR1 is GTSNPN and CDR2 is SVGIG (reference sequence). Trimming removed 2 bases from V and 1 base from J, with 12 bases in between. The CDR3 spans 15 residues. The CDR3 nucleotides read TGTGCCTGGAGTCCAGGGAGGATTGCCAAAAACATTCAGTACTTC. Encoded protein: CAWSPGRIAKNIQYF.

This chain uses TRBV11-2 with TRBJ2-5, with D perhaps matching TRBD1 (6 bases). V gave up 5 bases and J gave up 3 bases, with 13 bases separating them. The CDR3 spans 14 residues. Germline V CDR1 and CDR2: SGHAT, FQNNGV. CDR3 DNA: TGTGCCAGCAGCGTCTCCCAGGGGAAAGAGACCCAGTACTTC. Translating gives CASSVSQGKETQYF.

The chain is built from TRBV7-9 and TRBJ1-2; D ambiguous. The CDR3 covers 12 residues. Trimming stripped 5 bases from V and 4 bases from J, with 8 bases between. Germline CDR1 SEHNR, CDR2 FQNEAQ (reference sequence). The CDR3 loop reads CASSPTGYGYTF. The CDR3 coding sequence is TGTGCCAGCAGCCCGACGGGCTATGGCTACACCTTC.

The J gene is TRBJ1-4, the V gene TRBV6-1, with 7 bases identical to TRBD1. Germline CDR1 and CDR2: MNHNS and SASEGT. This CDR3 comprises 14 residues. Trimming took 4 bases from V and 7 from J; bases not matched to a gene: 6. The DNA for the CDR3 is TGTGCCAGCAGTGCAAGACAGGGAGTTGAAAAACTGTTTTTT. The encoded protein is CASSARQGVEKLFF.

The J gene is TRBJ2-7, the V gene TRBV2; the D gene is possibly TRBD2 (5 bases). The CDR3 sequence is 13 residues long. V lost 2 bases and J lost 6, with 11 bases in between. Germline V gene data show CDR1 as SNHLY and CDR2 as FYNNEI. CDR3 nucleotide sequence: TGTGCCAGCAGTGAATGGGAGTCGGGCGAGCAGTACTTC. Amino acid sequence: CASSEWESGEQYF. The full variable domain, its missing parts supplied by reference TRBV2 and TRBJ2-7, is EPEVTQTPSHQVTQMGQEVILRCVPISNHLYFYWYRQILGQKVEFLVSFYNNEISEKSEIFDDQFSVERPDGSNFTLKIRSTKLEDSAMYFCASSEWESGEQYFGPGTRLTVT.

The rearrangement joins TRBV18 to TRBJ2-7; the D gene is possibly TRBD2 (6 bases). V lost 3 bases, J lost 0 bases, and 9 bases lay in between. The CDR3 has 14 residues. Per germline, CDR1 KGHSH and CDR2 LQKENI. DNA of the CDR3: TGTGCCAGCTCACCGGGGGGATACTCCTACGAGCAGTACTTC. It specifies CASSPGGYSYEQYF.

The chain carries TRBV18 and TRBJ1-5; D is unclear. Trimming took off 3 bases at V and 2 bases at J, with 14 bases between the two ends. Germline assignment: CDR1 KGHSH and CDR2 LQKENI. CDR3 length equals 16 residues. The CDR3 protein is CASSPRGLEGNQPQHF. CDR3 nucleotide sequence: TGTGCCAGCTCACCCCGGGGTCTTGAGGGCAATCAGCCCCAGCATTTT. Together with reference TRBV18 and TRBJ1-5, the CDR3 gives the full variable domain: NAGVMQNPRHLVRRRGQEARLRCSPMKGHSHVYWYRQLPEEGLKFMVYLQKENIIDESGMPKERFSAEFPKEGPSILRIQQVVRGDSAAYFCASSPRGLEGNQPQHFGDGTRLSIL.

The CDR3 loop reads CASSLVVAGGQETQYF. The CDR3 region has the DNA TGCGCCAGCAGCTTGGTAGTAGCGGGAGGGCAAGAGACCCAGTACTTC. This rearrangement joins TRBV5-1 to TRBJ2-5, with 11 bases identical to TRBD2. This CDR3 is 16 amino acids long. The V and J ends lost 0 bases and 2 bases, in that order; junction bases with no gene match: 3. The germline V gene has CDR1 SGHRS and CDR2 YFSETQ. Supplemented by reference TRBV5-1 and TRBJ2-5, the full variable domain reads KAGVTQTPRYLIKTRGQQVTLSCSPISGHRSVSWYQQTPGQGLQFLFEYFSETQRNKGNFPGRFSGRQFSNSRSEMNVSTLELGDSALYLCASSLVVAGGQETQYFGPGTRLLVL.

This clone was seen a single time. This sample also contains other DNA sequences that code for the same CDR3. The chain uses TRBV2 and TRBJ1-5; weak D call: TRBD1 (5 bases). Trimming took 7 bases from V and 4 from J, leaving 11 bases between them. Germline V gives CDR1 SNHLY, CDR2 FYNNEI. This CDR3 is built from 13 residues. This CDR3 is CASKGQVNQPQHF. The CDR3 DNA is TGTGCCAGCAAGGGGCAGGTTAATCAGCCCCAGCATTTT. Supplemented by reference TRBV2 and TRBJ1-5, the full variable domain reads EPEVTQTPSHQVTQMGQEVILRCVPISNHLYFYWYRQILGQKVEFLVSFYNNEISEKSEIFDDQFSVERPDGSNFTLKIRSTKLEDSAMYFCASKGQVNQPQHFGDGTRLSIL.

This clone was counted once. The J gene is TRBJ1-2, the V gene TRBV19; perhaps TRBD1 as D (6 bases). This CDR3 region has 13 residues. Germline V gives CDR1 LNHDA, CDR2 SQIVND (reference sequence). Trimming cost V 9 bases and J 7 bases, with 18 bases left between them. CDR3 loop: CASSFAGAGGYTF. In nucleotides, the CDR3 is TGTGCCAGCAGCTTTGCAGGGGCCGGTGGCTACACCTTC.